This is a list of T cell receptor beta chains from one sample in a study of HIV-infected patients and healthy controls. TCRdb re-analysed the 5' RACE reads in MiXCR, keeping a single row per CDR3 protein. The sample yields some 67,000 distinct CDR3 sequences, about 15% seen once. Sample: CD4+ T cells from blood. The receptors here all came from a human donor in good health. Both conserved end residues are part of each CDR3. D genes are given only for firm matches. Where a row states a size, it is once, few, many or the class of an expanded clone; other rows omit it.

J: TRBJ1-2; size: many; D: TRBD1; V: TRBV4-2; CDR3: CASSPRQGSSGYTF; DNA: TGTGCCAGCAGCCCCCGACAGGGGTCCTCTGGCTACACCTTC
J: TRBJ2-4; size: -; D: -; V: TRBV15; CDR3: CATSRDRDGFTIAKNIQYF; DNA: TGTGCCACCAGCAGGGACCGGGACGGATTCACTATAGCCAAAAACATTCAGTACTTC
J: TRBJ1-1; size: -; D: -; V: TRBV18; CDR3: CASSSVPRRGGMNTEAFF; DNA: TGTGCCAGCTCATCGGTCCCTCGACGCGGTGGTATGAACACTGAAGCTTTCTTT
J: TRBJ2-3; size: -; D: -; V: TRBV11-2; CDR3: CASSQTSTDTQYF; DNA: TGTGCCAGCAGCCAAACTAGCACAGATACGCAGTATTTT
J: TRBJ2-7; size: -; D: -; V: TRBV24-1; CDR3: CATSGGSSYEQYF; DNA: TGTGCCACCAGTGGCGGCAGCTCCTACGAGCAGTACTTC
J: TRBJ2-3; size: -; D: -; V: TRBV5-8; CDR3: CASSPDRGLGAITDTQYF; DNA: TGTGCCAGCAGCCCGGACCGTGGGCTCGGGGCGATCACAGATACGCAGTATTTT
J: TRBJ2-2; size: -; D: -; V: TRBV19; CDR3: CASTKAGELFF; DNA: TGTGCCAGTACCAAGGCCGGGGAGCTGTTTTTT
J: TRBJ2-1; size: many; D: TRBD2; V: TRBV6-6; CDR3: CASSPFPTSGKGNEQFF; DNA: TGTGCCAGCAGTCCCTTCCCCACTAGCGGGAAAGGCAATGAGCAGTTCTTC
J: TRBJ1-1; size: -; D: -; V: TRBV6-6; CDR3: CASNYRGGAKNTEAFF; DNA: TGTGCCAGCAACTATAGGGGGGGCGCGAAAAACACTGAAGCTTTCTTT
J: TRBJ1-2; size: -; D: -; V: TRBV4-1; CDR3: CASSQERGQHYGYTF; DNA: TGCGCCAGCAGCCAAGAGCGGGGCCAGCACTATGGCTACACCTTC
J: TRBJ2-5; size: many; D: -; V: TRBV15; CDR3: CATSREPGPEETQYF; DNA: TGTGCCACCAGCAGAGAACCCGGACCGGAAGAGACCCAGTACTTC
J: TRBJ2-2; size: many; D: -; V: TRBV18; CDR3: CASSPPQGNTGELFF; DNA: TGTGCCAGCTCACCACCACAGGGGAACACCGGGGAGCTGTTTTTT
J: TRBJ2-7; size: few; D: -; V: TRBV4-3; CDR3: CASSQDRGREQYF; DNA: TGCGCCAGCAGCCAAGATAGAGGGCGGGAGCAGTACTTC
J: TRBJ2-1; size: many; D: TRBD2; V: TRBV6-2/TRBV6-3; CDR3: CASSYPWTSGRAGSWNEQFF; DNA: TGTGCCAGCAGTTACCCGTGGACTAGCGGGAGGGCCGGAAGTTGGAATGAGCAGTTCTTC
J: TRBJ1-1; size: -; D: -; V: TRBV3-1; CDR3: CASSLKGGLRFDTEAFF; DNA: TGTGCCAGCAGCCTGAAAGGGGGACTGCGGTTTGACACTGAAGCTTTCTTT
J: TRBJ2-1; size: -; D: TRBD1; V: TRBV11-3; CDR3: CASSLDSRGLWNEQFF; DNA: TGTGCCAGCAGCTTAGATAGCAGGGGGTTATGGAATGAGCAGTTCTTC
J: TRBJ2-6; size: -; D: -; V: TRBV3-1; CDR3: CASSQHVSGANVLTF; DNA: TGTGCCAGCAGCCAACATGTATCTGGGGCCAACGTCCTGACTTTC
J: TRBJ1-1; size: many; D: -; V: TRBV2; CDR3: CASSVELFAEAFF; DNA: TGTGCCAGCAGTGTTGAGCTATTCGCTGAAGCTTTCTTT
J: TRBJ2-7; size: many; D: -; V: TRBV27; CDR3: CASSRQPGPTYEQYF; DNA: TGTGCCAGCAGTAGACAACCCGGGCCTACCTACGAGCAGTACTTC
J: TRBJ1-2; size: -; D: -; V: TRBV6-6; CDR3: CASSTNQGVYGYTF; DNA: TGTGCCAGCAGTACTAACCAGGGCGTCTATGGCTACACCTTC
J: TRBJ2-5; size: many; D: TRBD1; V: TRBV7-7; CDR3: CASSLRQGVGETQYF; DNA: TGTGCTAGCAGCTTGAGGCAGGGGGTCGGCGAGACCCAGTACTTC
J: TRBJ1-1; size: -; D: -; V: TRBV30; CDR3: CAWNRVTEAFF; DNA: TGTGCCTGGAATCGGGTGACTGAAGCTTTCTTT
J: TRBJ2-6; size: many; D: -; V: TRBV12-3/TRBV12-4; CDR3: CASSYPLASGANVLTF; DNA: TGTGCCAGCAGTTACCCACTGGCCTCTGGGGCCAACGTCCTGACTTTC
J: TRBJ2-2; size: -; D: -; V: TRBV7-3; CDR3: CASSPEGTGELFF; DNA: TGTGCCAGCAGCCCCGAAGGTACCGGGGAGCTGTTTTTT
J: TRBJ2-5; size: few; D: -; V: TRBV10-3; CDR3: CAISDPGHQETQYF; DNA: TGTGCCATCAGTGACCCCGGACACCAAGAGACCCAGTACTTC
J: TRBJ1-5; size: few; D: -; V: TRBV19; CDR3: CASSANQPQHF; DNA: TGTGCCAGTAGTGCGAATCAGCCCCAGCATTTT
J: TRBJ2-5; size: medium-sized; D: TRBD1; V: TRBV7-2; CDR3: CASSLLRPGTGKETQYF; DNA: TGTGCCAGCAGCCTCCTCCGGCCCGGGACAGGGAAAGAGACCCAGTACTTC
J: TRBJ2-5; size: -; D: TRBD2; V: TRBV28; CDR3: CASSLSGGEETQYF; DNA: TGTGCCAGCAGTTTGAGCGGGGGGGAGGAGACCCAGTACTTC
J: TRBJ2-5; size: -; D: TRBD1; V: TRBV5-1; CDR3: CASSRQGEETQYF; DNA: TGCGCCAGCAGCCGACAGGGGGAAGAGACCCAGTACTTC
J: TRBJ2-1; size: few; D: -; V: TRBV7-3; CDR3: CASSKGISYNEQFF; DNA: TGTGCCAGCAGCAAAGGTATCTCCTACAATGAGCAGTTCTTC
J: TRBJ1-3; size: many; D: -; V: TRBV12-3/TRBV12-4; CDR3: CASSLSHSGNTIYF; DNA: TGTGCCAGCAGTTTAAGCCACTCTGGAAACACCATATATTTT
J: TRBJ2-2; size: -; D: TRBD2; V: TRBV20-1; CDR3: CSARPPPGGTGELFF; DNA: TGCAGTGCTAGGCCCCCTCCGGGAGGAACCGGGGAGCTGTTTTTT
J: TRBJ1-1; size: -; D: -; V: TRBV10-3; CDR3: CAISVVGAEAFF; DNA: TGTGCCATCAGTGTCGTGGGGGCTGAAGCTTTCTTT
J: TRBJ2-7; size: -; D: -; V: TRBV29-1; CDR3: CSVDLDRSSEQYF; DNA: TGCAGCGTTGACCTGGACAGAAGTAGCGAGCAGTACTTC
J: TRBJ1-5; size: many; D: -; V: TRBV20-1; CDR3: CSASLGYGQPQHF; DNA: TGCAGTGCTAGTCTTGGGTACGGTCAGCCCCAGCATTTT
J: TRBJ1-2; size: few; D: -; V: TRBV2; CDR3: CASSDGPATNYGYTF; DNA: TGTGCCAGCAGTGATGGCCCGGCCACTAACTATGGCTACACCTTC
J: TRBJ2-3; size: many; D: TRBD2; V: TRBV20-1; CDR3: CSASPLAGLVDTQYF; DNA: TGCAGTGCTAGTCCGCTAGCGGGACTGGTAGATACGCAGTATTTT
J: TRBJ1-2; size: once; D: -; V: TRBV19; CDR3: CASTPDNLSYGYTF; DNA: TGTGCCAGTACCCCGGACAATCTTTCCTATGGCTACACCTTC
J: TRBJ1-1; size: -; D: -; V: TRBV12-3/TRBV12-4; CDR3: CASRAGTWFAESTEAFF; DNA: TGTGCCAGCAGGGCCGGGACTTGGTTCGCCGAAAGCACTGAAGCTTTCTTT
J: TRBJ1-1; size: few; D: -; V: TRBV12-3/TRBV12-4; CDR3: CASSQFLGQSVNTEAFF; DNA: TGTGCCAGCAGCCAATTCCTCGGACAGTCGGTGAACACTGAAGCTTTCTTT
J: TRBJ2-7; size: few; D: -; V: TRBV7-2; CDR3: CASSLGTYEQYF; DNA: TGTGCCAGCAGCTTAGGTACCTACGAGCAGTACTTC
J: TRBJ2-4; size: -; D: TRBD1; V: TRBV7-2; CDR3: CASSLSVLDRGRNIQYF; DNA: TGTGCCAGCAGCTTAAGTGTGTTGGACAGGGGGCGAAACATTCAGTACTTC
J: TRBJ1-3; size: -; D: -; V: TRBV19; CDR3: CATYRRTTGNTIYF; DNA: TGTGCCACCTATCGGCGGACAACCGGAAACACCATATATTTT
J: TRBJ2-7; size: many; D: -; V: TRBV11-2; CDR3: CASSLDLAVSYEQYF; DNA: TGTGCCAGCAGCTTAGATCTTGCGGTGTCCTACGAGCAGTACTTC
J: TRBJ1-6; size: -; D: -; V: TRBV7-6; CDR3: CASSLAWDNSPLHF; DNA: TGTGCCAGCAGCTTAGCTTGGGATAATTCACCCCTCCACTTT
J: TRBJ2-3; size: many; D: -; V: TRBV7-6; CDR3: CASSLARPTFRTDTQYF; DNA: TGTGCCAGCAGCTTAGCTCGCCCAACGTTTCGCACAGATACGCAGTATTTT
J: TRBJ1-1; size: many; D: -; V: TRBV5-1; CDR3: CASSLLRGYEAFF; DNA: TGCGCCAGCAGCTTGTTGCGGGGATATGAAGCTTTCTTT
J: TRBJ1-6; size: -; D: -; V: TRBV5-5; CDR3: CASSLGGRAILSPLHF; DNA: TGTGCCAGCAGCTTGGGGGGCCGGGCCATCCTTTCACCCCTCCACTTT
J: TRBJ2-2; size: -; D: -; V: TRBV4-3; CDR3: CASSPHNTGELFF; DNA: TGCGCCAGCAGCCCCCACAACACCGGGGAGCTGTTTTTT
J: TRBJ2-3; size: many; D: TRBD2; V: TRBV12-3/TRBV12-4; CDR3: CASSFSSGRGTDTQYF; DNA: TGTGCCAGCAGTTTCTCTAGCGGGAGAGGCACAGATACGCAGTATTTT